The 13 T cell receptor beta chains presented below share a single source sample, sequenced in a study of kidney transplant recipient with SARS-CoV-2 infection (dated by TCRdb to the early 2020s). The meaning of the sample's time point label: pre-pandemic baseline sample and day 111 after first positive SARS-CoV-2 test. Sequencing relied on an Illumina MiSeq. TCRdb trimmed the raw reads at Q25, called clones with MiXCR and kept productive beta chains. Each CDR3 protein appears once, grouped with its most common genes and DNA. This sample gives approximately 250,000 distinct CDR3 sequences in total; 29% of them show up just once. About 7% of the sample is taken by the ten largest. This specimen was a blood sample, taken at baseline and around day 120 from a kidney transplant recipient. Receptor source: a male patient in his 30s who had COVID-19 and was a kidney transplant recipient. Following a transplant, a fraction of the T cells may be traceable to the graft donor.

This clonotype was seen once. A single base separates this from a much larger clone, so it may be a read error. The CDR3 spells CASAERGGAYGYTF. The CDR3 bases are TGTGCCAGCGCCGAGAGAGGAGGGGCCTATGGCTACACCTTC. The chain uses TRBV7-6 and TRBJ1-2, with D tentatively TRBD1 (5 bases). Germline V gives CDR1 SGHVS, CDR2 FNYEAQ. The ends were cut back, 8 bases at V and 4 bases at J, with 17 bases in the middle. This CDR3 is built from 14 residues.

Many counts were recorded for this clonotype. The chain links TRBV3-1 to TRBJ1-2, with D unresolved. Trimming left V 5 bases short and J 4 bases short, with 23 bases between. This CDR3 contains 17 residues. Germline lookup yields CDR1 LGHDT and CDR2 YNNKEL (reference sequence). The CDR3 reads CASSSQYTLRKTYGYTF. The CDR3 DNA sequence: TGTGCCAGCAGCAGTCAATACACCCTTCGAAAGACCTATGGCTACACCTTC.

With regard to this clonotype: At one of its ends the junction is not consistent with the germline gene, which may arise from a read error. The CDR3 DNA reads TGTGCCGGCAGCCAAATCCGAGCGGGAGGCGCGATCGAGCAGTACTTC. Its translation: CAGSQIRAGGAIEQYF. The chain carries TRBV14 and TRBJ2-7; 9 bases are shared with TRBD2. Germline V gives CDR1 SGHDN, CDR2 FVKESK. The CDR3 is 16 amino acids. Full variable domain (outside the CDR3, taken from reference TRBV14 and TRBJ2-7): EAGVTQFPSHSVIEKGQTVTLRCDPISGHDNLYWYRRVMGKEIKFLLHFVKESKQDESGMPNNRFLAERTGGTYSTLKVQPAELEDSGVYFCAGSQIRAGGAIEQYFGPGTRLTVT.

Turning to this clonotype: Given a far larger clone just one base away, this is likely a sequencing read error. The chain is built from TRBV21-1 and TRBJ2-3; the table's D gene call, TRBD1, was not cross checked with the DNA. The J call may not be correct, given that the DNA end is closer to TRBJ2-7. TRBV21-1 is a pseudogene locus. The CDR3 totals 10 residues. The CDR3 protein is CVSSPLVQYF. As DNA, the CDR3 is TGTGTCAGCAGCCCCCTTGTGCAGTACTTC.

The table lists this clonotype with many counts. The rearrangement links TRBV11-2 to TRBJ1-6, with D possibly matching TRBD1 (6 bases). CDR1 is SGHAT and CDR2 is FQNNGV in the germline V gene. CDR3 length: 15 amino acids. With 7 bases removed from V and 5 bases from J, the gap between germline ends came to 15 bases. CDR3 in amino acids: CASTSLGHDNSPLHF. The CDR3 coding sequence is TGTGCCAGCACCTCCCTGGGACATGATAATTCACCCCTCCACTTT.

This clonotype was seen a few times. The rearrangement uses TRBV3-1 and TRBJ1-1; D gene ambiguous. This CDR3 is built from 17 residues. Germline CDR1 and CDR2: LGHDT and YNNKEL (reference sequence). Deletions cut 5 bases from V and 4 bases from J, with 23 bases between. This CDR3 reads CASSVERPISIRTEAFF. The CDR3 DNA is TGTGCCAGCAGCGTGGAGCGTCCCATTTCAATTCGCACTGAAGCTTTCTTT.

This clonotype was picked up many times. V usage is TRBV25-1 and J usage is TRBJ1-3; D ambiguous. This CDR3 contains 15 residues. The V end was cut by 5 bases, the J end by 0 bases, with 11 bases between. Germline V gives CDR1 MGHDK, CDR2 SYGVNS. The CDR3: CASSPGRYSGNTIYF. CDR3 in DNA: TGTGCCAGCAGTCCAGGACGGTACTCTGGAAACACCATATATTTT. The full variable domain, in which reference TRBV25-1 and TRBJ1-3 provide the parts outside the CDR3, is EADIYQTPRYLVIGTGKKITLECSQTMGHDKMYWYQQDPGMELHLIHYSYGVNSTEKGDLSSESTVSRIRTEHFPLTLESARPSHTSQYLCASSPGRYSGNTIYFGEGSWLTVV.

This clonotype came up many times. The CDR3 DNA reads TGTGCCAGCCCGCAAATTCATCCACGAAAGACCTATGGCTACACCTTC. Protein sequence: CASPQIHPRKTYGYTF. This chain connects TRBV5-8 to TRBJ1-2; D unresolved. V was clipped by 7 bases and J by 4 bases, with 23 bases between them. The CDR3 is 16 residues long. Germline V gene lookup returns CDR1 SGHTS and CDR2 YDEGEE. Together with reference TRBV5-8 and TRBJ1-2, the CDR3 gives the full variable domain: EAGVTQSPTHLIKTRGQQATLRCSPISGHTSVYWYQQALGLGLQFLLWYDEGEERNRGNFPPRFSGRQFPNYSSELNVNALELEDSALYLCASPQIHPRKTYGYTFGSGTRLTVV.

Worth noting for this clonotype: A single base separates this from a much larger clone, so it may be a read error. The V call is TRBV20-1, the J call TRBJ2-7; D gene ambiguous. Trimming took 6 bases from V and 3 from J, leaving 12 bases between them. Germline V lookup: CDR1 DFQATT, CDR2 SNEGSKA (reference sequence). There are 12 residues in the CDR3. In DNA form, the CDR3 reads TGCAGTGCCCAAGAGTGGGACTACGAGCAGTACTTC. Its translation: CSAQEWDYEQYF.

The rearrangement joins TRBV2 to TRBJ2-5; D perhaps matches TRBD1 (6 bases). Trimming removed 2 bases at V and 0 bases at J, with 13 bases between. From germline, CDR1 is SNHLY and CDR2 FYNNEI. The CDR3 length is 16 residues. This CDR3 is CASSETGHTYQETQYF. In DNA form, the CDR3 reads TGTGCCAGCAGTGAAACGGGACATACGTACCAAGAGACCCAGTACTTC.

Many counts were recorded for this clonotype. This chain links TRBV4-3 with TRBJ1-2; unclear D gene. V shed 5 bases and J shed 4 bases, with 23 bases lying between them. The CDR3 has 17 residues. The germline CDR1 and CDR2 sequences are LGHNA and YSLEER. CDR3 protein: CASSFRVGRRKTYGYTF. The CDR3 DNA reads TGCGCCAGCAGCTTTCGGGTAGGACGTCGAAAGACCTATGGCTACACCTTC.

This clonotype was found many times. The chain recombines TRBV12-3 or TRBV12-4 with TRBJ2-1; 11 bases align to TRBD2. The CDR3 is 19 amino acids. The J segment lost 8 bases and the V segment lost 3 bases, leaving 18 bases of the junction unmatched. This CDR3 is CASSFDREQGASGRHEQFF. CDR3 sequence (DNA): TGTGCCAGCAGTTTCGACAGAGAGCAGGGGGCTAGCGGGAGGCATGAGCAGTTCTTC.

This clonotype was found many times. The CDR3 here is CASSLTRGDQPQHF. CDR3 sequence (DNA): TGTGCCAGCAGTTTGACCAGAGGGGATCAGCCCCAGCATTTT. The chain carries TRBV12-3 or TRBV12-4 and TRBJ1-5, with D tentatively TRBD1 (5 bases). V shed 3 bases and J shed 5 bases, with 11 bases lying between them. The CDR3 covers 14 residues.